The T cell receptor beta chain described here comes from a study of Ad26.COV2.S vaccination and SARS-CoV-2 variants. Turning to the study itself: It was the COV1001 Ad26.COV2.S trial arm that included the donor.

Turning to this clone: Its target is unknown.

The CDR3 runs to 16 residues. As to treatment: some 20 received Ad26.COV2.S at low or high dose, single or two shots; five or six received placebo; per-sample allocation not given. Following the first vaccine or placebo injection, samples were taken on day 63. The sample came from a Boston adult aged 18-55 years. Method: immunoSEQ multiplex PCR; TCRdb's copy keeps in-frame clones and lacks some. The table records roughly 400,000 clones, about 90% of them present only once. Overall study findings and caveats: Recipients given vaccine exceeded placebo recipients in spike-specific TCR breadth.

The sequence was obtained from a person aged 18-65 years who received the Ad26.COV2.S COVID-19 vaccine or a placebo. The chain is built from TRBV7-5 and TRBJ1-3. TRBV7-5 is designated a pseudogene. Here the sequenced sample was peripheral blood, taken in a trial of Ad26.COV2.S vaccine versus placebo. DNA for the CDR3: TGTGCCAGAAGCTTAGCTACGACGGACTCTGGAAACACCATATATTTT. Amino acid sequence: CARSLATTDSGNTIYF.